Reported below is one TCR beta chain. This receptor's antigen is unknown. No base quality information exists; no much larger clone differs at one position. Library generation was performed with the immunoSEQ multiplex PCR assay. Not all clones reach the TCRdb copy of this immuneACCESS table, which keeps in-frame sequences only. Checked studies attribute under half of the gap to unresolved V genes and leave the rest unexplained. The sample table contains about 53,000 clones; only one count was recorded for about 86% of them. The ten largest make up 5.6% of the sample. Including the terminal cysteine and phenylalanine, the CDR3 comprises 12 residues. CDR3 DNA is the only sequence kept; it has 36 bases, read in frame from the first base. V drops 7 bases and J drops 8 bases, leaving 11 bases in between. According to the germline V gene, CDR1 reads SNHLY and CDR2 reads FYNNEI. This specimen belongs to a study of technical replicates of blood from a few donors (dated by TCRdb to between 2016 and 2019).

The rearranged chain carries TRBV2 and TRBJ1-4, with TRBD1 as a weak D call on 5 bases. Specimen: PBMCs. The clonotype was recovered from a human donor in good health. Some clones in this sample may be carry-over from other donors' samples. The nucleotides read TGTGCCAGCACCCCAGGGTCAGAAAAACTGTTTTTT. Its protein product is CASTPGSEKLFF.